This T cell receptor (beta chain) was obtained from a study of blood T cell repertoires in COVID-19. Study at large: The cDNA or gDNA used as material had been derived from T cells, B-cell-depleted T cells, or PBMCs.

What the recovered Cohort 3 donors had was two negative PCRs, clearance, or symptom resolution. The CDR3 sequence is 16 residues long. V shed 0 bases, J shed 3 bases, and the junction held 8 bases outside the gene matches. The V gene's germline CDR1 is LGHDT and CDR2 YNNKEL (reference sequence). Methods used by the authors: Estimated nucleated cell counts came from reference gene primer amplification. The protocol was immunoSEQ multiplex PCR, while the TCRdb copy is restricted to in-frame clones and leaves out a portion. The V and J calls and clone size come from that table; D and trimming were worked out from the DNA. The table includes 150,000 to 200,000 clones, over 70% detected once.

This clonotype was sampled from a woman aged 55-75 years who had recovered from COVID-19. This sequence joins TRBV3-1 (or the pseudogene TRBV3-2) and TRBJ2-7; 7 bases are shared with TRBD2. Sequenced sample: PBMCs or T cells enriched from blood (not recorded which). The CDR3 sequence: CASSQDRSSGYYEQYF. The CDR3 nucleotides are TGTGCCAGCAGCCAAGATCGTAGTAGCGGGTACTACGAGCAGTACTTC.